The 24 T cell receptor beta chains below all came from one sample that was sequenced in a study of early T cells in non-severe SARS-CoV-2 infection. Using its own MiXCR run on the 5' RACE reads, TCRdb lists one record per CDR3 protein. The table records about 92,000 distinct CDR3 sequences, approximately 15% of them present only once. The sequencing input was whole blood. Receptor source: an adult who was a healthcare worker with PCR-confirmed SARS-CoV-2 infection or an uninfected control (not recorded which).

This clonotype came up many times. The chain's CDR3 is CASSLGQGVGYGYTF. The CDR3 DNA is TGTGCCAGCAGCTTAGGGCAGGGGGTTGGCTATGGCTACACCTTC. V usage is TRBV7-2 and J usage is TRBJ1-2, with 7 positions matching TRBD1. The CDR3 has 15 amino acids. The trim removed 1 base at V and 4 bases at J, leaving 6 bases unmatched. Germline-derived CDR1 and CDR2 are SGHTA and FQGNSA.

This clonotype came up a few times. This chain links TRBV6-5 with TRBJ1-5; D is ambiguous. Per the germline V gene, CDR1 is MNHEY and CDR2 is SVGAGI. V shed 2 bases and J shed 2 bases, with 13 bases lying between them. The CDR3 loop spans 16 amino acids. CDR3 protein: CASSYPTHHGNQPQHF. The CDR3 DNA is TGTGCCAGCAGTTACCCCACTCATCACGGCAATCAGCCCCAGCATTTT.

J is TRBJ1-1 and V is TRBV29-1; D gene ambiguous. Germline assignment: CDR1 SQVTM and CDR2 ANQGSEA. Trimming stripped 7 bases from V and 5 bases from J, with 14 bases between. This CDR3 spans 12 amino acids. CDR3 amino acids: CSDGSALTEAFF. In nucleotides, the CDR3 is TGCAGCGATGGATCCGCGTTGACTGAAGCTTTCTTT.

The chain employs TRBV4-2 and TRBJ1-4, with 10 bases that match TRBD1. From germline, CDR1 is LGHNA and CDR2 YNFKEQ. The CDR3 extends over 15 amino acids. Unmatched junction bases numbered 2, after V lost 0 bases and J lost 7 bases. The CDR3 DNA reads as TGTGCCAGCAGCCAAGAGGACAGGGGGTTTGAAAAACTGTTTTTT. It yields the protein CASSQEDRGFEKLFF.

This chain joins TRBV7-6 and TRBJ1-2; the match to TRBD1 covers 8 bases. Germline CDR1 SGHVS, CDR2 FNYEAQ. The length of the CDR3 is 12 residues. V dropped 7 bases and J dropped 8; count of bases not matched to a gene: 6. This CDR3 reads CASKDRVSGYTF. The DNA of the CDR3 is TGTGCCAGCAAGGACAGGGTATCAGGCTACACCTTC.

This clonotype was detected many times. CDR3 sequence reads: CASSLRLAEYNEQFF. CDR3 in DNA: TGTGCCAGCAGCTTGAGACTAGCGGAGTACAATGAGCAGTTCTTC. The chain has TRBV7-9 and TRBJ2-1; TRBD2 agrees at 9 bases. CDR3 size: 15 residues. Unmatched junction bases numbered 4, after V lost 3 bases and J lost 4 bases. From germline, CDR1 is SEHNR and CDR2 FQNEAQ (reference sequence).

The chain uses TRBV19 and TRBJ1-2, with a tentative D call TRBD1 (6 bases). Germline-derived CDR1 and CDR2 are LNHDA and SQIVND (reference sequence). V was trimmed by 5 bases and J by 6 bases, leaving 19 bases between them. The CDR3 totals 15 residues. CDR3 sequence: CASSVRQDSGHGYTF. The DNA for the CDR3 is TGTGCCAGTAGTGTTAGACAGGACTCGGGACATGGCTACACCTTC.

This clonotype has a count of ten or more. CDR3 protein: CASSLTENTEAFF. The CDR3 nucleotides read TGTGCCAGCAGCCTGACAGAGAACACTGAAGCTTTCTTT. This rearrangement joins TRBV5-6 to TRBJ1-1; D might be TRBD1 (5 bases). This CDR3 is 13 amino acids long. The germline gives CDR1 SGHDT, CDR2 YYEEEE. V was cut by 4 bases and J by 1 base, with 8 bases left in between.

Ten or more counts support this clonotype. This chain joins TRBV29-1 and TRBJ2-2, with D possibly being TRBD2 (5 bases). CDR1 and CDR2 from the germline V gene are SQVTM and ANQGSEA. The CDR3 runs to 13 residues. The V and J ends lost 5 bases and 6 bases respectively, with 13 bases between them. In nucleotides, the CDR3 is TGCAGCGTTACCGGGGTCGCGGCCGGGGAGCTGTTTTTT. As protein: CSVTGVAAGELFF.

This clonotype was observed a few times. This chain connects TRBV2 to TRBJ2-2; D gene unclear. Germline values: CDR1 SNHLY, CDR2 FYNNEI. V shed 7 bases and J shed 0 bases, with 21 bases lying between them. This CDR3 is 18 amino acids long. DNA of the CDR3: TGTGCCAGCAACCATCAGCCAGAAAGTTGGTCGAACACCGGGGAGCTGTTTTTT. Protein product: CASNHQPESWSNTGELFF.

The sample holds a few counts of this clonotype. This chain joins TRBV12-3 or TRBV12-4 and TRBJ2-7; D is uncertain. This CDR3 spans 14 amino acids. The ends were cut back, 3 bases at V and 3 bases at J, with 12 bases in the middle. The CDR3: CASSFLPPYYEQYF. CDR3 bases: TGTGCCAGCAGTTTCTTGCCGCCTTACTACGAGCAGTACTTC.

This clonotype showed up just a few times. This chain connects TRBV19 to TRBJ1-5, with D perhaps matching TRBD1 (6 bases). Trimming pared 5 bases from V and 0 bases from J, leaving 11 bases between. The CDR3 spans 15 residues. Germline V lookup: CDR1 LNHDA, CDR2 SQIVND (reference sequence). The CDR3 DNA is TGTGCCAGTAGTTTTGGACAGCATAGCAATCAGCCCCAGCATTTT. Translation gives CASSFGQHSNQPQHF.

The V gene is TRBV3-1, the J gene TRBJ1-1; TRBD1 might be the D (5 bases). The CDR3 is 13 residues long. Trimming left V 10 bases short and J 3 bases short, with 15 bases between. CDR1 is LGHDT, CDR2 YNNKEL, per germline (reference sequence). CDR3 DNA sequence: TGTGCCACCGGGATAAACAGGTACACTGAAGCTTTCTTT. This sequence encodes CATGINRYTEAFF.

The chain uses TRBV7-6 and TRBJ2-2; D gene uncertain. This CDR3 has 12 residues. Trimming left V 2 bases short and J 5 bases short, with 3 bases between. CDR1 is SGHVS and CDR2 is FNYEAQ in the germline V gene. The CDR3 reads CASSLKTGELFF. CDR3 in DNA: TGTGCCAGCAGCTTAAAGACCGGGGAGCTGTTTTTT.

This clonotype was recorded many times. J is TRBJ1-5 and V is TRBV19, with D unclear. This CDR3 is built from 12 residues. CDR1 is LNHDA and CDR2 is SQIVND in the germline V gene (reference sequence). The V and J ends lost 3 bases and 7 bases respectively, with 7 bases between them. This CDR3 is CASSMVGQPQHF. The CDR3 bases are TGTGCCAGTAGTATGGTGGGACAGCCCCAGCATTTT.

This clonotype turned up a few times. V gene TRBV6-5 combines with J gene TRBJ2-7, with 8 positions matching TRBD1. From germline, CDR1 is MNHEY and CDR2 SVGAGI. The ends lost 8 bases at V and 4 bases at J; junction bases unmatched: 7. CDR3 length: 13 amino acids. The DNA of the CDR3 is TGTGCCAGCGCGACAGGGGTTCCTTACGAGCAGTACTTC. Translated: CASATGVPYEQYF.

This clonotype was observed a handful of times. The rearrangement links TRBV5-6 to TRBJ2-3; possible D gene TRBD2, 6 bases. This CDR3 is built from 15 residues. Trimming took off 1 base at V and 3 bases at J, with 12 bases between the two ends. Germline CDR1 SGHDT, CDR2 YYEEEE. CDR3 sequence reads: CASSLTGGSTDTQYF. In DNA, the CDR3 is TGTGCCAGCAGCTTGACCGGGGGATCAACAGATACGCAGTATTTT.

The table lists this clonotype with many counts. V usage is TRBV5-5 and J usage is TRBJ1-4; 8 bases fit TRBD1. Germline V gives CDR1 SGHKS, CDR2 YYEKEE (reference sequence). CDR3 length: 15 amino acids. The junction had 8 bases not matched to a gene; V was cut back by 2 bases and J by 8 bases. This CDR3 is CASSFDRGQEEKLFF. CDR3 in DNA: TGTGCCAGCAGCTTCGACAGGGGACAGGAGGAAAAACTGTTTTTT.

This clonotype has just a few counts. This chain links TRBV4-2 with TRBJ2-7; 10 bases agree with TRBD2. CDR3 length: 16 amino acids. CDR1 LGHNA and CDR2 YNFKEQ come from the germline V gene. V was pared by 1 base and J by 3 bases, with 6 bases of the junction left unmatched. This chain's CDR3 is CASSQVSTSGNYEQYF. Here the CDR3 DNA reads TGTGCCAGCAGCCAAGTCAGCACTAGCGGGAACTACGAGCAGTACTTC.

A few counts support this clonotype. The chain couples TRBV12-5 to TRBJ2-3, with D perhaps matching TRBD1 (5 bases). The germline V and J ends were trimmed by 5 bases and 3 bases, with 12 bases remaining between them. CDR3 size: 14 residues. Germline V gives CDR1 LGHNT, CDR2 FRNRAP. The CDR3 region is CASGPQDNTDTQYF. The DNA of the CDR3 is TGTGCTAGTGGTCCACAGGACAATACAGATACGCAGTATTTT. Combining the CDR3 with reference TRBV12-5 and TRBJ2-3 gives the whole variable domain DARVTQTPRHKVTEMGQEVTMRCQPILGHNTVFWYRQTMMQGLELLAYFRNRAPLDDSGMPKDRFSAEMPDATLATLKIQPSEPRDSAVYFCASGPQDNTDTQYFGPGTRLTVL.

This sequence joins TRBV28 and TRBJ2-7; D remains unclear. This CDR3 is 14 amino acids long. CDR1 MDHEN and CDR2 SYDVKM come from the germline V gene. V was trimmed by 8 bases and J by 0 bases, leaving 14 bases between them. In DNA, the CDR3 is TGTGCCAGCGTCGTCGGTGGATTCTCCTACGAGCAGTACTTC. Translated: CASVVGGFSYEQYF. The full variable domain, in which reference TRBV28 and TRBJ2-7 provide the parts outside the CDR3, is DVKVTQSSRYLVKRTGEKVFLECVQDMDHENMFWYRQDPGLGLRLIYFSYDVKMKEKGDIPEGYSVSREKKERFSLILESASTNQTSMYLCASVVGGFSYEQYFGPGTRLTVT.

This clonotype occurred a few times. The chain joins TRBV14 to TRBJ1-1, with D unresolved. The germline V and J ends were trimmed by 4 bases and 11 bases, with 17 bases remaining between them. Germline V lookup: CDR1 SGHDN, CDR2 FVKESK. The CDR3 covers 13 residues. CDR3 residues: CASSPLYGSGAFF. The CDR3 DNA is TGTGCCAGCAGCCCCCTCTATGGCAGTGGGGCTTTCTTT.

The chain joins TRBV29-1 to TRBJ1-1; D ambiguous. V shed 1 base and J shed 1 base, with 7 bases lying between them. CDR1 is SQVTM, CDR2 ANQGSEA, per germline. The CDR3 spans 13 residues. The DNA of the CDR3 is TGCAGCGTTGAAGGGGCAACGAACACTGAAGCTTTCTTT. Amino acid sequence: CSVEGATNTEAFF.

This rearrangement joins TRBV28 to TRBJ1-5, with 10 bases lining up with TRBD1. J lost 5 bases, V lost 10 bases, and 11 bases had no gene match. Germline assignment: CDR1 MDHEN and CDR2 SYDVKM. This CDR3 contains 15 residues. The CDR3 DNA reads TGTGCCACCCGACCTCAGACAGGGGGCCATCAGCCCCAGCATTTT. Encoded protein: CATRPQTGGHQPQHF.